The source of this T cell receptor (beta chain) is a study of spatial heterogeneity in lung cancer. About the study: Consistently, beta-chain sequences turned up in larger numbers than alpha-chain sequences did.

Sample time point: sample taken at primary tumor resection. No cells were sorted before sequencing. The whole RNA sequenced was extracted from tumor, nontumor lung or frozen PBMC. The germline gives CDR1 KGHDR, CDR2 SFDVKD. This CDR3 has 15 amino acids. With 5 bases removed from V and 6 bases from J, the gap between germline ends came to 16 bases. TCRdb reprocessed the 5' RACE reads with MiXCR, giving one entry per CDR3 protein. The sample has 20,000 to 30,000 distinct CDR3 sequences, 9.5% to 15% seen once. The TCR originated in a female donor with early-stage non-small cell lung cancer. The specimen comprised PBMCs, sampled at surgery. V is TRBV24-1 and J is TRBJ2-1; D gene unclear. CDR3 in DNA: TGTGCCACCAGTGGGGCCACGCGCACCCTCAATGAGCAGTTCTTC. It encodes CATSGATRTLNEQFF.